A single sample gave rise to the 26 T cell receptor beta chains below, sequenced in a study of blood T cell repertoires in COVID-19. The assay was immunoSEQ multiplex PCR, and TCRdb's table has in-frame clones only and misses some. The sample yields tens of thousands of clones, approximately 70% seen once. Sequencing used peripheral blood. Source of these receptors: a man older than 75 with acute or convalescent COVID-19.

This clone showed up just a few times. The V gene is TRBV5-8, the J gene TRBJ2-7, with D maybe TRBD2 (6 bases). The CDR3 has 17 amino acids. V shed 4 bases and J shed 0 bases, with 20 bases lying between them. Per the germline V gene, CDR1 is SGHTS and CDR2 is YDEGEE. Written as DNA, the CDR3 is TGTGCCAGCAGCCGAGCGTCTGGACTAAAGAACTCCTACGAGCAGTACTTC. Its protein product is CASSRASGLKNSYEQYF. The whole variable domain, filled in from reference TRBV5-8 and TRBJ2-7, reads EAGVTQSPTHLIKTRGQQATLRCSPISGHTSVYWYQQALGLGLQFLLWYDEGEERNRGNFPPRFSGRQFPNYSSELNVNALELEDSALYLCASSRASGLKNSYEQYFGPGTRLTVT.

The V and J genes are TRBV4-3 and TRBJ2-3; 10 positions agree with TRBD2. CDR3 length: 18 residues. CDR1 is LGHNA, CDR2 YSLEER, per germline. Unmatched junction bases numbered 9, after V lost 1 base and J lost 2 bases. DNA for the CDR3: TGCGCCAGCAGCCAAGTTCTAGCGGGAGAGAGGGCCACAGATACGCAGTATTTT. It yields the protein CASSQVLAGERATDTQYF.

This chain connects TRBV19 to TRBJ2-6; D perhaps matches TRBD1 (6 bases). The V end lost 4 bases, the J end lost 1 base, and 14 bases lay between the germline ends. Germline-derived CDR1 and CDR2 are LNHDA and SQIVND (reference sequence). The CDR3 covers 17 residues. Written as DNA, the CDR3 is TGTGCCAGTAGTAAAAGGGGGAGTTCTTCTGGGGCCAACGTCCTGACTTTC. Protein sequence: CASSKRGSSSGANVLTF.

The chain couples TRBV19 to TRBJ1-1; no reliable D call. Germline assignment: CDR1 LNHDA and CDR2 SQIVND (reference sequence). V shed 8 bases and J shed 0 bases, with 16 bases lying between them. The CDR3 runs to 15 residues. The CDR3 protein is CASASPHQVNTEAFF. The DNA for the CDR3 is TGTGCCAGTGCTTCCCCCCATCAGGTGAACACTGAAGCTTTCTTT.

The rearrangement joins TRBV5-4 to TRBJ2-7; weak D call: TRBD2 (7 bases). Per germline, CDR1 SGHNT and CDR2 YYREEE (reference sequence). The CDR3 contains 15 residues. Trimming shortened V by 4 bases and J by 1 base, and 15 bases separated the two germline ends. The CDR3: CASSSLGGGSYEQYF. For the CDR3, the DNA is TGTGCCAGCAGCAGTCTAGGGGGGGGGTCCTACGAGCAGTACTTC.

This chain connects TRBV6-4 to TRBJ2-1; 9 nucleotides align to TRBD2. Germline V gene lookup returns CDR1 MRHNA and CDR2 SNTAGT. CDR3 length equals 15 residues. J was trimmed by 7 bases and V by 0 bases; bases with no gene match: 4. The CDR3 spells CASSDSGGRGNEQFF. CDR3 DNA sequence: TGTGCCAGCAGTGACTCCGGCGGGAGGGGAAATGAGCAGTTCTTC.

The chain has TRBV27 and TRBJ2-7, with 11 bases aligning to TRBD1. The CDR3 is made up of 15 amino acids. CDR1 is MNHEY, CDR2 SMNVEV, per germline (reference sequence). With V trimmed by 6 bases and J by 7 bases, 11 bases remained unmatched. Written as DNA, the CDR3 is TGTGCCAGCAGCCGTGGCGGGACAGGGGGTCGGGAGCAGTACTTC. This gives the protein CASSRGGTGGREQYF.

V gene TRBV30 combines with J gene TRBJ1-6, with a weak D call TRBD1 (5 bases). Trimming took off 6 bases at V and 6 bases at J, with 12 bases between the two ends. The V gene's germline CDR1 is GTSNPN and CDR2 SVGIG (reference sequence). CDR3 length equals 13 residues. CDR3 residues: CACQGAANSPLHF. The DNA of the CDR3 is TGTGCCTGCCAGGGCGCTGCTAATTCACCCCTCCACTTT. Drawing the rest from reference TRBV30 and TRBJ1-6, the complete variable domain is SQTIHQWPATLVQPVGSPLSLECTVEGTSNPNLYWYRQAAGRGLQLLFYSVGIGQISSEVPQNLSASRPQDRQFILSSKKLLLSDSGFYLCACQGAANSPLHFGNGTRLTVT.

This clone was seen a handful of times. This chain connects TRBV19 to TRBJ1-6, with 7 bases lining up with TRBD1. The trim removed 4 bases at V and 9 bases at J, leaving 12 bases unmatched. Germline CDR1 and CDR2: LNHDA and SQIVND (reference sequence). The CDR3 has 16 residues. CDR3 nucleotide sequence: TGTGCCAGTAGTACTTACGCGACAGGGTCCGGTTCACCCCTCCACTTT. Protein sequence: CASSTYATGSGSPLHF.

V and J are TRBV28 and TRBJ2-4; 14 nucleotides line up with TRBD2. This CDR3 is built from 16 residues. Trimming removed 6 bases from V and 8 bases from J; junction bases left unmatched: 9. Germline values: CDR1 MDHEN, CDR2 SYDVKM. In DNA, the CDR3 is TGTGCCAGCAGCACCGGGACTAGCGGGAGAGTAGACATTCAGTACTTC. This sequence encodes CASSTGTSGRVDIQYF. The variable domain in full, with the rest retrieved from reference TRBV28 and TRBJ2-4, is DVKVTQSSRYLVKRTGEKVFLECVQDMDHENMFWYRQDPGLGLRLIYFSYDVKMKEKGDIPEGYSVSREKKERFSLILESASTNQTSMYLCASSTGTSGRVDIQYFGAGTRLSVL.

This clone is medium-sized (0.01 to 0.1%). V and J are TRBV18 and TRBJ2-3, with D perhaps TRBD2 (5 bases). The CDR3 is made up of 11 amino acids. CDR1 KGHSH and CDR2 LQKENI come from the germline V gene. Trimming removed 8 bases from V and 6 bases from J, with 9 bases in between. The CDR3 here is CASGGADTQYF. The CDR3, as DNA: TGTGCCAGCGGAGGCGCGGATACGCAGTATTTT.

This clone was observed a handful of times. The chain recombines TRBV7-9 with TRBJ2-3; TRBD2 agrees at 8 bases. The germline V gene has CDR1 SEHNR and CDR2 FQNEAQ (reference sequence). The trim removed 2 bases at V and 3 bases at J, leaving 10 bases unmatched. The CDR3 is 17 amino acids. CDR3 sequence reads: CASSLRGTRIPTDTQYF. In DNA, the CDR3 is TGTGCCAGCAGCTTAAGGGGGACTAGGATCCCTACAGATACGCAGTATTTT.

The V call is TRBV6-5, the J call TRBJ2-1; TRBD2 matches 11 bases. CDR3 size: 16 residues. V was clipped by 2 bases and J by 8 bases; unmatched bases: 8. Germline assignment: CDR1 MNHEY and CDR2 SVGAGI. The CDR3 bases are TGTGCCAGCAGTTACCTACCGACTAGCGGGATACATGAGCAGTTCTTC. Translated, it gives CASSYLPTSGIHEQFF.

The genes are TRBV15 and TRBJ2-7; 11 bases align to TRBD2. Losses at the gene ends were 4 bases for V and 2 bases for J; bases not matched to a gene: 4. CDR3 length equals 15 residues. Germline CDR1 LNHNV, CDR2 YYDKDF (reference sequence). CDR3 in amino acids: CATSTSGRTPYEQYF. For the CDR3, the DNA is TGTGCCACCAGCACTAGCGGGAGGACCCCCTACGAGCAGTACTTC.

The CDR3 DNA reads TGTGCCAGCAGAGACACAGGGAGACTCTATAATTCACCCCTCCACTTT. Its protein product is CASRDTGRLYNSPLHF. J is TRBJ1-6 and V is TRBV28, with a weak D call TRBD1 (6 bases). V was pared by 6 bases and J by 3 bases, with 15 bases between. Germline loops: CDR1 MDHEN, CDR2 SYDVKM. The length of the CDR3 is 16 residues.

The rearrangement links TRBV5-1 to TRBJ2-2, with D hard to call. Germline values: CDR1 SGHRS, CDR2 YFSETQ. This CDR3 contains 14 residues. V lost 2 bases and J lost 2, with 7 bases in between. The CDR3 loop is CASSFDFNTGELFF. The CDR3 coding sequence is TGCGCCAGCAGCTTTGACTTTAACACCGGGGAGCTGTTTTTT.

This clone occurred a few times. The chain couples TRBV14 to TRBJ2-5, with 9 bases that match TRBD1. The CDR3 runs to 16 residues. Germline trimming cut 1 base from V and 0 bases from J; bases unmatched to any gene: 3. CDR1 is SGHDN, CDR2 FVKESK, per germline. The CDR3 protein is CASSQGGTGHQETQYF. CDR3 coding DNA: TGTGCCAGCAGCCAAGGGGGGACAGGGCACCAAGAGACCCAGTACTTC.

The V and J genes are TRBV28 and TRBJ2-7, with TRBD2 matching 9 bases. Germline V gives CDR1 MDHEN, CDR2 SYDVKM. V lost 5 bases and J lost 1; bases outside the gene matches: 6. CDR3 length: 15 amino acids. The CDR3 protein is CASSPRGGISYEQYF. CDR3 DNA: TGTGCCAGCAGTCCGCGGGGGGGGATATCCTACGAGCAGTACTTC.

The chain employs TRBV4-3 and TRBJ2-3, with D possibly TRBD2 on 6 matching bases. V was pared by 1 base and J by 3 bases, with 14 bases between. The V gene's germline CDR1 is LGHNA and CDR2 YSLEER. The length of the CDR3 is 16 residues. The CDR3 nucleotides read TGCGCCAGCAGCCAAGGTTGGCAGGAGGGTACAGATACGCAGTATTTT. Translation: CASSQGWQEGTDTQYF.

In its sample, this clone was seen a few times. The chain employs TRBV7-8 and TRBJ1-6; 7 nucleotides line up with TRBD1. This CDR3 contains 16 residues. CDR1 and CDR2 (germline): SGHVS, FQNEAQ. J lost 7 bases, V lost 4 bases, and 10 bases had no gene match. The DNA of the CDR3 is TGTGCCAGCAGCTACTTGGGACAGACTGGGAATTCACCCCTCCACTTT. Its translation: CASSYLGQTGNSPLHF. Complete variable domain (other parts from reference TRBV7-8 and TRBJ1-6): GAGVSQSPRYKVAKRGQDVALRCDPISGHVSLFWYQQALGQGPEFLTYFQNEAQLDKSGLPSDRFFAERPEGSVSTLKIQRTQQEDSAVYLCASSYLGQTGNSPLHFGNGTRLTVT.

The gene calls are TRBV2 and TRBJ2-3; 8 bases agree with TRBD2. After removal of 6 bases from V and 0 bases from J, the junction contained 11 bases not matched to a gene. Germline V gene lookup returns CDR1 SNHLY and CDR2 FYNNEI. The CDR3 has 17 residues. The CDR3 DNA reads TGTGCCAGCAGGGGGAATCCTAGCGGGCCAAGCACAGATACGCAGTATTTT. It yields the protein CASRGNPSGPSTDTQYF. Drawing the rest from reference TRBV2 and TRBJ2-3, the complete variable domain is EPEVTQTPSHQVTQMGQEVILRCVPISNHLYFYWYRQILGQKVEFLVSFYNNEISEKSEIFDDQFSVERPDGSNFTLKIRSTKLEDSAMYFCASRGNPSGPSTDTQYFGPGTRLTVL.

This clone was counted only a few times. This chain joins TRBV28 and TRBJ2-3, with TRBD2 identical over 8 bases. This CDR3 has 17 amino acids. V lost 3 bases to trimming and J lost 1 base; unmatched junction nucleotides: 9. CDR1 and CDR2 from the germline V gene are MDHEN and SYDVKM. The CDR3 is CASSFAGGFSGTDTQYF. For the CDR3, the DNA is TGTGCCAGCAGTTTTGCGGGAGGTTTTAGCGGCACAGATACGCAGTATTTT.

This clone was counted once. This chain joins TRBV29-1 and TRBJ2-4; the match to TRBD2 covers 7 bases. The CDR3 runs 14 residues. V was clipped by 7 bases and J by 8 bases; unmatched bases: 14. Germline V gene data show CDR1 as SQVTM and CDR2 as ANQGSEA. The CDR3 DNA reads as TGCAGCGCCGGCGGGAGCCCACCCGGGTACATTCAGTACTTC. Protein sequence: CSAGGSPPGYIQYF.

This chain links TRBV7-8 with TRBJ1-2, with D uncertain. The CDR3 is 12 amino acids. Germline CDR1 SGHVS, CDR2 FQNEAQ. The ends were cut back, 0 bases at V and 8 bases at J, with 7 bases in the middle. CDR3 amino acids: CASSLANAGYTF. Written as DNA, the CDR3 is TGTGCCAGCAGCTTAGCGAATGCGGGCTACACCTTC.

For the CDR3, the DNA is TGTGCCAGTACTGGGAGGACTAGCGGATACAATGAGCAGTTCTTC. This gives the protein CASTGRTSGYNEQFF. This rearrangement joins TRBV19 to TRBJ2-1, with 10 bases lining up with TRBD2. V lost 7 bases to trimming and J lost 4 bases; unmatched junction nucleotides: 7. The CDR3 is 15 residues long. The germline V gene encodes CDR1 LNHDA and CDR2 SQIVND (reference sequence).

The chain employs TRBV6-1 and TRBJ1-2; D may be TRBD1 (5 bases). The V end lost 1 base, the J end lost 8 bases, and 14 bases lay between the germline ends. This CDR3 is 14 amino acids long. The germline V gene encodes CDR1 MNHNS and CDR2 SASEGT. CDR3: CASSEGFTGGGYTF. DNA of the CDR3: TGTGCCAGCAGTGAAGGGTTTACAGGAGGGGGCTACACCTTC.